The 9 T cell receptor beta chains below come from one sample, sequenced in a study of cytomegalovirus exposure and HLA in healthy donors. Primers: 60 Vbeta forward and 13 Jbeta reverse. Here immunoSEQ multiplex PCR was the method, and the copy in TCRdb shows in-frame clones only, minus some. The profile covers some 200,000 clones, with around four fifths appearing a single time and around 1.7% taken by the ten largest. The sequenced material came from PBMCs. These receptors all stem from a man aged 50 to 60 in good health and CMV-seronegative.

This chain joins TRBV5-1 and TRBJ2-2; TRBD2 aligns across 9 bases. V trimming: 1 base; J trimming: 5 bases; junction bases outside the gene matches: 9. The V gene's germline CDR1 is SGHRS and CDR2 YFSETQ. The CDR3 is 17 residues long. The CDR3 here is CASSLTREGLRTGELFF. Here the CDR3 DNA reads TGCGCCAGCAGCTTGACGCGGGAGGGCCTCCGGACCGGGGAGCTGTTTTTT. Combining the CDR3 with reference TRBV5-1 and TRBJ2-2 gives the whole variable domain KAGVTQTPRYLIKTRGQQVTLSCSPISGHRSVSWYQQTPGQGLQFLFEYFSETQRNKGNFPGRFSGRQFSNSRSEMNVSTLELGDSALYLCASSLTREGLRTGELFFGEGSRLTVL.

The chain's CDR3 is CASSDFGTGGPGELFF. As DNA, the CDR3 is TGTGCCAGCAGTGACTTTGGGACAGGCGGGCCCGGGGAGCTGTTTTTT. V is TRBV25-1 and J is TRBJ2-2, with 8 bases fitting TRBD1. With 3 bases clipped from V and 6 bases from J, the junction kept 9 bases outside the gene matches. Germline V gene data show CDR1 as MGHDK and CDR2 as SYGVNS. CDR3 size: 16 residues.

The rearrangement links TRBV11-2 to TRBJ2-3; 7 nucleotides line up with TRBD2. J was trimmed by 0 bases and V by 5 bases; bases with no gene match: 17. The germline gives CDR1 SGHAT, CDR2 FQNNGV. The length of the CDR3 is 19 residues. The CDR3 DNA sequence: TGTGCCAGCAGCCTACGTAGAGCGGAACTAGCGACTAGCACAGATACGCAGTATTTT. This encodes CASSLRRAELATSTDTQYF.

The chain employs TRBV2 and TRBJ1-5; 10 bases line up with TRBD1. J gave up 2 bases and V 4 bases, and 5 bases lay outside the gene matches. The germline V gene has CDR1 SNHLY and CDR2 FYNNEI. The CDR3 runs to 16 residues. Here the CDR3 reads CASSARTGGGNQPQHF. The CDR3 DNA reads as TGTGCCAGCAGTGCTAGGACAGGGGGAGGCAATCAGCCCCAGCATTTT.

This chain connects TRBV6-6 to TRBJ1-3; 9 bases line up with TRBD1. CDR3 length: 15 residues. Germline CDR1 is MNHNY and CDR2 is SVGAGI (reference sequence). With V trimmed by 6 bases and J by 4 bases, 7 bases remained unmatched. The CDR3 loop is CASRPGTGRGNTIYF. In DNA form, the CDR3 reads TGTGCCAGCAGACCTGGGACAGGGCGAGGAAACACCATATATTTT.

The J gene is TRBJ2-5, the V gene TRBV6-1, with D maybe TRBD2 (7 bases). V lost 7 bases to trimming and J lost 5 bases, with 17 bases between them. Germline V gene data show CDR1 as MNHNS and CDR2 as SASEGT. This CDR3 is built from 14 residues. The CDR3 protein is CASTSGGAGETQYF. CDR3 nucleotide sequence: TGTGCCAGCACCAGTGGGGGGGCAGGGGAGACCCAGTACTTC.

The chain links TRBV7-3 to TRBJ2-1; 8 nucleotides match TRBD2. This CDR3 region has 18 residues. Germline assignment: CDR1 SGHTA and CDR2 FQGTGA. V lost 2 bases and J lost 1; bases outside the gene matches: 10. The CDR3 region is CASSLGTGGTPSYNEQFF. CDR3 sequence (DNA): TGTGCCAGCAGCTTAGGGACGGGGGGGACACCATCCTACAATGAGCAGTTCTTC.

This clone has more than one count but fewer than ten. The chain employs TRBV18 and TRBJ2-7; TRBD1 matches 9 bases. Germline V lookup: CDR1 KGHSH, CDR2 LQKENI. Trimming took 0 bases from V and 4 from J; bases not matched to a gene: 4. The length of the CDR3 is 15 residues. The CDR3 spells CASSPPGQGGYEQYF. Here the CDR3 DNA reads TGTGCCAGCTCACCACCGGGACAGGGAGGGTACGAGCAGTACTTC.

The gene calls are TRBV5-6 and TRBJ1-1; 11 nucleotides match TRBD1. The CDR3 is 17 residues long. Germline values: CDR1 SGHDT, CDR2 YYEEEE. Trimming took 1 base from V and 1 from J; bases not matched to a gene: 6. The CDR3 region has the DNA TGTGCCAGCAGCTTGCTGGGGGGACAGGGGGAGAACACTGAAGCTTTCTTT. Its translation: CASSLLGGQGENTEAFF.